The clone carrying this T cell receptor (beta chain) was seen only once. The source of the sample is a study of blood T cell repertoires in COVID-19. In the study overall: The samples span acute and convalescent COVID-19 from the United States, Italy and Spain. Sources were T cells, B-cell-depleted T cells, or PBMCs; the material itself was cDNA or gDNA.

Methods used by the authors: Reference gene primers were amplified, and this amplification served to estimate nucleated cell counts. The method was immunoSEQ multiplex PCR; TCRdb's version includes in-frame clones alone and lacks a portion of them. Clonal size and the V and J genes are those of that table, whereas D and trimming came from the DNA. The table shows around 100,000 clones, with 87% occurring only once. This CDR3 has 15 amino acids. The germline V gene encodes CDR1 MNHEY and CDR2 SVGAGI. The trim removed 4 bases at V and 1 base at J, leaving 1 base unmatched. This sequence joins TRBV6-5 and TRBJ1-6, with 7 bases lining up with TRBD1. The sample was peripheral blood. The receptor's source is a human donor in a cohort sampled during active COVID-19. Here the CDR3 DNA reads TGTGCCAGCAGTTTGGGACAGTCCTATAATTCACCCCTCCACTTT. Translating it yields CASSLGQSYNSPLHF.